These 16 T cell receptor beta chains were sequenced from one sample in a study of CD8+ T cells in alopecia areata. Treatment defined: oral pan-JAK inhibitor, 5-10 mg twice daily. Extraction of RNA preceded its reverse transcription into cDNA, which served as the sequencing template. The assay was immunoSEQ multiplex PCR, and TCRdb's table has in-frame clones only and misses some. The sample carries about 110,000 clones, 45% to 65% recorded once. The material was CD4+ T cells sorted from blood, obtained at week 24, from a patient treated with tofacitinib. These TCRs come from a human donor with alopecia areata.

Note on this clone: The same CDR3 arises from other DNA sequences in this sample as well. This chain connects TRBV10-3 to TRBJ2-5; 9 bases line up with TRBD2. V was pared by 5 bases and J by 5 bases, with 12 bases of the junction left unmatched. There are 16 residues in the CDR3. The germline CDR1 and CDR2 sequences are ENHRY and SYGVKD. CDR3 sequence: CAISSSAGGVVETQYF. The DNA of the CDR3 is TGTGCCATCAGTAGCTCAGCGGGGGGTGTTGTGGAGACCCAGTACTTC.

V gene TRBV30 combines with J gene TRBJ2-7; tentatively, D is TRBD1 or TRBD2 (5 bases each). The CDR3 is 13 residues long. The V end was cut by 3 bases, the J end by 0 bases, with 9 bases between. Germline CDR1 reads GTSNPN; CDR2 reads SVGIG (reference sequence). The CDR3 sequence is CAWSRDLSYEQYF. CDR3 nucleotides: TGTGCCTGGAGCAGGGACCTCTCCTACGAGCAGTACTTC. The full variable domain, in which reference TRBV30 and TRBJ2-7 provide the parts outside the CDR3, is SQTIHQWPATLVQPVGSPLSLECTVEGTSNPNLYWYRQAAGRGLQLLFYSVGIGQISSEVPQNLSASRPQDRQFILSSKKLLLSDSGFYLCAWSRDLSYEQYFGPGTRLTVT.

DNA of the CDR3: TGTGCCAGCAGCTTAGGTGGGACAGGACAAGAGACCCAGTACTTC. Translated: CASSLGGTGQETQYF. This sequence joins TRBV11-2 and TRBJ2-5, with 8 bases aligning to TRBD1. The germline CDR1 and CDR2 sequences are SGHAT and FQNNGV. V lost 1 base to trimming and J lost 2 bases; unmatched junction nucleotides: 3. This CDR3 has 15 residues.

The chain combines TRBV11-2 with TRBJ2-7; D might be TRBD1 or TRBD2, each matching 5 bases. The V end was cut by 0 bases, the J end by 4 bases, with 16 bases between. Germline CDR1 reads SGHAT; CDR2 reads FQNNGV. This CDR3 region has 16 residues. The CDR3 is CASSLDRGWGQYEQYF. The CDR3 DNA is TGTGCCAGCAGCTTAGATCGCGGGTGGGGCCAATACGAGCAGTACTTC. Supplemented by reference TRBV11-2 and TRBJ2-7, the full variable domain reads EAGVAQSPRYKIIEKRQSVAFWCNPISGHATLYWYQQILGQGPKLLIQFQNNGVVDDSQLPKDRFSAERLKGVDSTLKIQPAKLEDSAVYLCASSLDRGWGQYEQYFGPGTRLTVT.

This clone came up a few times. J is TRBJ1-2 and V is TRBV29-1; tentatively, D is TRBD1 (6 bases). This CDR3 has 13 amino acids. Germline values: CDR1 SQVTM, CDR2 ANQGSEA. V lost 6 bases and J lost 2, with 13 bases in between. CDR3 loop: CSVLSTGNYGYTF. The CDR3 nucleotides read TGCAGCGTCCTGTCGACAGGCAACTATGGCTACACCTTC.

This chain uses TRBV7-3 with TRBJ2-7, with TRBD1 matching 9 bases. The CDR3 loop spans 18 amino acids. CDR1 and CDR2 from the germline V gene are SGHTA and FQGTGA. The V segment lost 2 bases and the J segment 0 bases; nucleotides outside the gene matches: 11. The CDR3 protein is CASSLGPSGTGSSYEQYF. The CDR3 DNA follows: TGTGCCAGCAGCTTAGGCCCCTCTGGGACAGGGTCCTCCTACGAGCAGTACTTC.

This rearrangement joins TRBV29-1 to TRBJ1-2; D not resolved. Germline V lookup: CDR1 SQVTM, CDR2 ANQGSEA. V dropped 3 bases and J dropped 4 bases, with 9 bases sitting between them. The CDR3 has 12 residues. The CDR3 here is CSVDSQRYGYTF. CDR3 in DNA: TGCAGCGTTGACAGCCAACGCTATGGCTACACCTTC.

CDR3 in amino acids: CASSLAGGGSYEQYF. For the CDR3, the DNA is TGTGCCAGCAGCTTAGCGGGTGGTGGCAGCTACGAGCAGTACTTC. The chain recombines TRBV7-8 with TRBJ2-7, with D unresolved. The V and J ends lost 0 bases and 3 bases respectively, with 12 bases between them. This CDR3 is built from 15 residues. Looked up from germline, CDR1 is SGHVS and CDR2 is FQNEAQ.

This chain connects TRBV7-8 to TRBJ2-7, with 7 bases that match TRBD2. The CDR3 is 15 amino acids. V lost 3 bases, J lost 6 bases, and 11 bases stayed unmatched. Germline V CDR1 and CDR2: SGHVS, FQNEAQ. The CDR3 DNA reads TGTGCCAGCAGCTTCGGGGGGATGAGGCTAGGCGAGCAGTACTTC. Amino acids: CASSFGGMRLGEQYF.

This clone has more than one count but fewer than ten. The chain uses TRBV19 and TRBJ2-2; D unresolved. The CDR3 runs 13 residues. Germline assignment: CDR1 LNHDA and CDR2 SQIVND (reference sequence). With 5 bases removed from V and 5 bases from J, the gap between germline ends came to 9 bases. The CDR3 DNA reads as TGTGCCAGTAGTCCCCTTTTGACCGGGGAGCTGTTTTTT. This gives the protein CASSPLLTGELFF.

The genes are TRBV7-2 and TRBJ2-3; 11 bases line up with TRBD2. V dropped 6 bases and J dropped 6; count of bases not matched to a gene: 2. Per germline, CDR1 SGHTA and CDR2 FQGNSA. The CDR3 consists of 13 residues. This chain's CDR3 is CASSPSGGDTQYF. CDR3 coding DNA: TGTGCCAGCAGTCCTAGCGGGGGGGATACGCAGTATTTT.

This clone has more than one count but fewer than ten. V usage is TRBV30 and J usage is TRBJ1-1; D is perhaps TRBD1 (6 bases). The germline CDR1 and CDR2 sequences are GTSNPN and SVGIG (reference sequence). The length of the CDR3 is 14 residues. The germline V and J ends were trimmed by 2 bases and 0 bases, with 10 bases remaining between them. Written as DNA, the CDR3 is TGTGCCTGGAGTAGGACAGTCATGAACACTGAAGCTTTCTTT. Translated: CAWSRTVMNTEAFF.

This chain uses TRBV29-1 with TRBJ1-1; weak D call: TRBD1 (5 bases). This CDR3 has 12 amino acids. Between the trimmed V and J ends, which lost 4 bases and 5 bases, there was a span of 11 bases. The V gene's germline CDR1 is SQVTM and CDR2 ANQGSEA. CDR3 bases: TGCAGCGTTGGTACCAGACAGACTGAAGCTTTCTTT. It yields the protein CSVGTRQTEAFF.

The V gene is TRBV6-6, the J gene TRBJ2-3; 7 bases line up with TRBD2. Per germline, CDR1 MNHNY and CDR2 SVGAGI (reference sequence). V trimming: 5 bases; J trimming: 6 bases; junction bases outside the gene matches: 5. CDR3 length equals 13 residues. As DNA, the CDR3 is TGTGCCAGCAGTAACCTGCGGGGGGATACGCAGTATTTT. It is translated as CASSNLRGDTQYF.

The chain joins TRBV11-3 to TRBJ2-7; 10 nucleotides align to TRBD1. CDR1 SGHNT and CDR2 YENEEA come from the germline V gene. J lost 3 bases, V lost 5 bases, and 7 bases had no gene match. CDR3 length: 15 residues. The CDR3 region is CASSLGGQGNYEQYF. The CDR3 coding sequence is TGTGCCAGCAGCCTAGGGGGACAGGGGAACTACGAGCAGTACTTC.

V is TRBV30 and J is TRBJ2-7; D remains unclear. V lost 5 bases and J 0 bases, leaving 8 bases between the germline ends. CDR3 size: 12 residues. Germline V gene data show CDR1 as GTSNPN and CDR2 as SVGIG (reference sequence). CDR3 nucleotide sequence: TGTGCCTGGCGAAGGGCCTCCTACGAGCAGTACTTC. Translating gives CAWRRASYEQYF.